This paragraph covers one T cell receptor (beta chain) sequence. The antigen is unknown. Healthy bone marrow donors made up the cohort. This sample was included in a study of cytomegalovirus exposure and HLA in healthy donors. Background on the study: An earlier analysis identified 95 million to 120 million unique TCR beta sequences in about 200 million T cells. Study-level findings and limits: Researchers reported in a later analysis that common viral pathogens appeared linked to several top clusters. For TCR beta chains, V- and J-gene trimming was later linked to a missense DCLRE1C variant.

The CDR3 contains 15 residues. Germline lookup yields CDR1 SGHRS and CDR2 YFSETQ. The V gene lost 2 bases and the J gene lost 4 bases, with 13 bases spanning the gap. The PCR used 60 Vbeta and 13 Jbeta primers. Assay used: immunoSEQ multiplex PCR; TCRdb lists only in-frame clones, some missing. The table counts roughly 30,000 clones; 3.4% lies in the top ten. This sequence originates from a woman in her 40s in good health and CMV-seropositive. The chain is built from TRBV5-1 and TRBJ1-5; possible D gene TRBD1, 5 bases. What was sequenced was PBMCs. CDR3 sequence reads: CASSFTGAPNQPQHF. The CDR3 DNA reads TGCGCCAGCAGCTTCACAGGTGCTCCTAATCAGCCCCAGCATTTT.